The clone carrying this TCR beta chain was counted only a few times. Its antigen is still unknown. The sample comes from a study of T cells after yellow fever vaccination. Study-wide points: A large majority of primary-vaccination clones showed up again after the booster (about 97% CD4, roughly 88% CD8). Contamination of FACS-sorted repertoires by abundant clonotypes from the bulk population could occur.

The 5'RACE template-switching step produced TCR cDNA and added a universal primer site and UMIs. Using its own MiXCR run on the 5' RACE reads, TCRdb lists one record per CDR3 protein. The sample has 250,000 to 300,000 distinct CDR3 sequences, roughly 5.2% seen once; the top ten hold 3% to 4%. CDR3 length: 14 residues. From germline, CDR1 is DFQATT and CDR2 SNEGSKA (reference sequence). Trimming cost V 3 bases and J 4 bases, with 10 bases left between them. Material: CD4+ T cells sorted from PBMCs, obtained on the day of the yellow fever booster vaccination. The V and J genes are TRBV20-1 and TRBJ1-6; D gene unclear. This receptor was identified in a man between 18 and 29 years old who received the YFV17D yellow fever vaccine. The CDR3 reads CSASGTGYNSPLHF. Written as DNA, the CDR3 is TGCAGTGCTAGTGGAACGGGTTATAATTCACCCCTCCACTTT.